This entry features one TCR beta chain sequence. Which antigen it targets is not known. Base qualities are not recorded, but no much larger clone differs from it by a single base. Distinct nucleotide sequences in the sample also encode this CDR3. TCRbeta CDR3 regions were amplified from genomic DNA using the immunoSEQ Assay, a bias-controlled multiplex PCR. Processing in the source paper ran as follows. The number of nucleated cells in each sample was estimated from the amplification of reference gene primers within the assay. Sequence reads were collapsed and filtered to measure the absolute abundance of every unique TCRbeta CDR3 rearrangement. For each sample, productive Simpson clonality was calculated by taking the square root of Simpson's diversity index across productive rearrangements. In TCRdb, the immuneACCESS table is reduced to in-frame sequences with V and J assigned. These tables do not hold every clone; where another copy was compared, an unresolved V gene accounts for under half, and the others remain unexplained. The D gene and trimming were derived from the DNA, and the V and J assignments and clone size from that table. This sample lists about 120,000 clones; 70% to 90% were detected once. The ten largest clonotypes hold 0.95% to 1.5% of the sample.

This sample stems from a study of blood T cell repertoires in COVID-19 (dated by TCRdb to 2018 to 2020). Regarding the complete study: Samples from collaborators originated in the United States, Italy and Spain and spanned both the acute and convalescent phases of COVID-19. A de-identified subject ID, COVID-19 status, age in years and sex were almost always included in the sample metadata. Deeply sampled blood TCRbeta repertoires from subjects exposed to, actively infected with, or recovered from COVID-19 were included in the dataset. A freely available public database, intended as a resource for researchers studying the immune response to SARS-CoV-2, is where the repertoires were released. The prospective study material was composed of cDNA or gDNA derived from T cells, B-cell-depleted T cells, or PBMCs. Where available, HLA class I and class II types were taken from metadata supplied by the sample provider and were not determined by assay-based typing. The samples were drawn from the first 160 participants of the ongoing ImmuneRACE study and from over a thousand subjects provided by 6 global collaborators.

Germline trimming amounts to 3 bases on V and 4 bases on J, with 2 as the count of junction bases outside the gene matches. The CDR3, cysteine through phenylalanine, is 15 amino acids long. The entry retains the CDR3 DNA only, 45 bases that are in frame from base 1. The germline V gene specifies LGHNA as CDR1 and YSLEER as CDR2. The investigation overall reported the following: The amount of clinical and demographic metadata varied by source and participant and was provided uncurated.

Collaborating institutions collected whole blood in K2EDTA tubes following their own protocols. For TCRbeta analysis, collaborators shipped samples as frozen whole blood, isolated PBMCs, or DNA extracted from either of those sample types. The sequenced material came from peripheral blood. The chain uses TRBV4-3 and TRBJ1-3, and 11 bases in between align with TRBD1. The source is a woman older than 75 with acute or convalescent COVID-19. The DNA sequence is given as TGCGCCAGCAGCCAGGACAGGGGGCCAGGAAACACCATATATTTT. Its translation is CASSQDRGPGNTIYF.